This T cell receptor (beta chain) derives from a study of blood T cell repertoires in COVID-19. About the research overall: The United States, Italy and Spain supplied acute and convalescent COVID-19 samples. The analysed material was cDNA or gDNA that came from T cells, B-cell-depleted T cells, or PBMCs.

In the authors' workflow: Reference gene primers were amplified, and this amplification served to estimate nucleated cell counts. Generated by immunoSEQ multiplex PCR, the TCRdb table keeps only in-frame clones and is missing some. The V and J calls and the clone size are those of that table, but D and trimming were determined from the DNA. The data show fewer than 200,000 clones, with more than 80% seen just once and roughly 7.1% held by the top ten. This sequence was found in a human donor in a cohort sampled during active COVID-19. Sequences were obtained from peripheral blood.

The CDR3: CASTLSGLNQPQHF. The CDR3 DNA sequence: TGTGCCAGCACCCTGTCAGGGCTGAATCAGCCCCAGCATTTT. The rearrangement links TRBV5-8 to TRBJ1-5; tentative D call: TRBD1 (5 bases). CDR3 length: 14 residues. CDR1 and CDR2 (germline): SGHTS, YDEGEE. The V gene lost 6 bases and the J gene lost 4 bases, with 14 bases spanning the gap.